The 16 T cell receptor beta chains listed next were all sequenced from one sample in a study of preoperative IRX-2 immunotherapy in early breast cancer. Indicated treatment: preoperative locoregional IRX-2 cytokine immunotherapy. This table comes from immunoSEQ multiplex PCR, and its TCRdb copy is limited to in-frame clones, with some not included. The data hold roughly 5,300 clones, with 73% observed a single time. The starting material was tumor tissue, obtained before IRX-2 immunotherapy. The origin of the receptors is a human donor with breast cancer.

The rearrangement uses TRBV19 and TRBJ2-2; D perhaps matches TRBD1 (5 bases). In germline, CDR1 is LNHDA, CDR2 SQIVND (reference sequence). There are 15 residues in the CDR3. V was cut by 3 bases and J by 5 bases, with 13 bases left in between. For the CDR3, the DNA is TGTGCCAGTAGTATTGGTCCAGGACATACCGGGGAGCTGTTTTTT. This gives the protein CASSIGPGHTGELFF.

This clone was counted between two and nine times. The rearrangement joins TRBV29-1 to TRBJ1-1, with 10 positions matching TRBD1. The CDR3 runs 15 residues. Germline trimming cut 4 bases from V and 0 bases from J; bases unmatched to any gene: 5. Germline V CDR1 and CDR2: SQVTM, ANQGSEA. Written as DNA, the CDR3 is TGCAGCGTTGGACAGGGGGCGAGGATGAACACTGAAGCTTTCTTT. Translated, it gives CSVGQGARMNTEAFF.

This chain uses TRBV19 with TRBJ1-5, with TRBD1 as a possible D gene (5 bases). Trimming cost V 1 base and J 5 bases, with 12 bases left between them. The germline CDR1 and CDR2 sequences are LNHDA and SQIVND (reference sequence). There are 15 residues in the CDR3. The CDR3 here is CASSIVGQGDQPQHF. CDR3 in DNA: TGTGCCAGTAGTATAGTTGGTCAAGGGGATCAGCCCCAGCATTTT. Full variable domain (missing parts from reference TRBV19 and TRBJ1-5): DGGITQSPKYLFRKEGQNVTLSCEQNLNHDAMYWYRQDPGQGLRLIYYSQIVNDFQKGDIAEGYSVSREKKESFPLTVTSAQKNPTAFYLCASSIVGQGDQPQHFGDGTRLSIL.

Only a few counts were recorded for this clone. The CDR3, as DNA: TGTGCCAGCAGCTCACGGGACAGGGGTTCCACTGAAGCTTTCTTT. Protein product: CASSSRDRGSTEAFF. The chain has TRBV28 and TRBJ1-1; TRBD1 aligns across 10 bases. V gave up 6 bases and J gave up 4 bases; unmatched junction bases: 8. The germline gives CDR1 MDHEN, CDR2 SYDVKM. The length of the CDR3 is 15 residues.

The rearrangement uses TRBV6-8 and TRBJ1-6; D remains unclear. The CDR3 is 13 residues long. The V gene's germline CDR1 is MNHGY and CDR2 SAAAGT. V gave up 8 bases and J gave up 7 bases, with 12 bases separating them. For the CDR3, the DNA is TGTGCCAGCCAAGGCGGCTTGAATTCACCCCTCCACTTT. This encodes CASQGGLNSPLHF.

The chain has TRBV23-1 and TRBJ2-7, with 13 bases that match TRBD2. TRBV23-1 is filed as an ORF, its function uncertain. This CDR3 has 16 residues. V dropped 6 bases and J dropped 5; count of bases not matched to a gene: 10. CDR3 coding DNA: TGCGCCAGCAGCCAGGGACTAGCGGGAAGTTATGACGAGCAGTACTTC. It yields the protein CASSQGLAGSYDEQYF.

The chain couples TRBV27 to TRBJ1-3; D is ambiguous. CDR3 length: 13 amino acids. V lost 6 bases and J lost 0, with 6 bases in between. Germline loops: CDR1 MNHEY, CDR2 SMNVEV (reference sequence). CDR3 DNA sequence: TGTGCCAGCAGGTCATCCTCTGGAAACACCATATATTTT. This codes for CASRSSSGNTIYF.

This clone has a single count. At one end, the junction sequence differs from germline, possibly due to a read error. CDR3 in amino acids: CASRPTGVGTRELFF. Written as DNA, the CDR3 is TGTGCCAGCAGACCGACAGGGGTGGGCACCAGGGAGCTGTTTTTT. The chain uses TRBV6-8 and TRBJ2-2, with 8 bases aligning to TRBD1. CDR3 length: 15 amino acids. In germline, CDR1 is MNHGY, CDR2 SAAAGT.

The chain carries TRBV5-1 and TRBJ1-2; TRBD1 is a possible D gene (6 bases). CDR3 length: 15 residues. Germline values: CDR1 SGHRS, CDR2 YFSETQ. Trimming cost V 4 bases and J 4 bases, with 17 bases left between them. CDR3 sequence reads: CASSPVGGGSYGYTF. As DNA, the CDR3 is TGCGCCAGCAGCCCCGTAGGAGGGGGATCCTATGGCTACACCTTC.

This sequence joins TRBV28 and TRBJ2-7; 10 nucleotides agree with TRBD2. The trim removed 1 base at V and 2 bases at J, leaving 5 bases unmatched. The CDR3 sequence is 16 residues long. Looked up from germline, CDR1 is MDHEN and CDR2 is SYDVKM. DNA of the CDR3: TGTGCCAGCAGTTTATCCCTAGCGGGAGATACCTACGAGCAGTACTTC. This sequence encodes CASSLSLAGDTYEQYF.

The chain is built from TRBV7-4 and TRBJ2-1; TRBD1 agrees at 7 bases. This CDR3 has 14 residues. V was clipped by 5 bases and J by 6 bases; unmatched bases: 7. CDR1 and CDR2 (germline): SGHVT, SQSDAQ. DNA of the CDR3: TGTGCCAGCAGCGGGGGACAGTTCCCCAATGAGCAGTTCTTC. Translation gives CASSGGQFPNEQFF.

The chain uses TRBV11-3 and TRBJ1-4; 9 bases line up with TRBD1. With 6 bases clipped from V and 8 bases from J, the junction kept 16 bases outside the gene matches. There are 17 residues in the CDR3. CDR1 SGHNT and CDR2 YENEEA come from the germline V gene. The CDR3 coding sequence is TGTGCCAGCAGAAAGACAGGGGGAGCCCTCGGCATGGAAAAACTGTTTTTT. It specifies CASRKTGGALGMEKLFF.

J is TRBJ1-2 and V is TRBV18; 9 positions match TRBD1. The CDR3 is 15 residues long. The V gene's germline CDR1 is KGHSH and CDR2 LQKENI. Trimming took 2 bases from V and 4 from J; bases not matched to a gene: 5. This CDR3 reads CASSPSGQGLYGYTF. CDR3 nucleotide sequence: TGTGCCAGCTCACCATCGGGACAGGGCCTCTATGGCTACACCTTC.

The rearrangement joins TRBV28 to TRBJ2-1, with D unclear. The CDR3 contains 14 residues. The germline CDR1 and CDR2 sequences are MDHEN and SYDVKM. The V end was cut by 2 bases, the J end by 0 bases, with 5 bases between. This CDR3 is CASSLRSSYNEQFF. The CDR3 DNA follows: TGTGCCAGCAGTTTACGAAGCTCCTACAATGAGCAGTTCTTC.

This chain's CDR3 is CASSPQGREQYF. The DNA of the CDR3 is TGTGCCAGCAGCCCGCAGGGACGGGAGCAGTACTTC. The chain recombines TRBV14 with TRBJ2-7, with D perhaps assigned TRBD1 or TRBD2 (5 bases each). With 4 bases removed from V and 7 bases from J, the gap between germline ends came to 11 bases. The CDR3 length is 12 residues. The germline V gene encodes CDR1 SGHDN and CDR2 FVKESK.

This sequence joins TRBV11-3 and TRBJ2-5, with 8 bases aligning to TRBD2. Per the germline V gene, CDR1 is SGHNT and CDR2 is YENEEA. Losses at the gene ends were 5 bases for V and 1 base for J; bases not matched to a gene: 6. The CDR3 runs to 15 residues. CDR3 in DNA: TGTGCCAGCAGCCTCAGAAGCGGGGGCCAAGAGACCCAGTACTTC. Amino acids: CASSLRSGGQETQYF.